The rows below give T cell receptor beta chains drawn from one sample of a study of metastatic and nonmetastatic thyroid tumors. TCRdb reprocessed the PCR reads via MiXCR. The table lists roughly 14,000 clones, approximately 23% of them singletons. The sequencing input was tumor tissue. Receptors originate from a female donor with papillary thyroid cancer or a benign thyroid nodule (not recorded which). Some clones in this sample may be carry-over from other donors' samples. The CDR3 runs from the conserved cysteine through the conserved F or W. The D gene is left open where the match is weak. The size of a clone is reported for some rows only, either as once, few or many, or as a class for expanded clones.

v_gene	abundance	d_gene	j_gene	CDR3nt	CDR3aa
TRBV24-1	medium-sized	.	TRBJ1-1	TGTGCCACCTCTTCGGAAGCTGAAGCTTTCTTT	CATSSEAEAFF
TRBV28	.	.	TRBJ2-7	TGTGCCAGCAGTTTTGGAGACGAGCAGTACTTC	CASSFGDEQYF
TRBV20-1	.	.	TRBJ2-7	TGCAGTTCTAATCAACAGGCCCTTGGCTACGAGCAGTACTTC	CSSNQQALGYEQYF
TRBV4-2	many	TRBD2	TRBJ2-3	TGTGCCAGCAGCCAAGATCGCGGGAGCACATATACGCAGTATTTT	CASSQDRGSTYTQYF
TRBV20-1	once	.	TRBJ1-2	TGCAGTGCTAGAGATCTTCCAGACTATGGCTACACCTTC	CSARDLPDYGYTF
TRBV4-1	.	.	TRBJ2-3	TGCGCCAGCAGCCAAGATTTATTAAAGACGCAGTATTTT	CASSQDLLKTQYF
TRBV27	many	.	TRBJ1-3	TGTGCCAGCAGTCCCTCGGACAAGAACTCTGGAAACACCATATATTTT	CASSPSDKNSGNTIYF
TRBV7-6	.	TRBD1	TRBJ2-7	TGTGCCAGCAGCTTAGCGGACAGGGGGTCCTACGAGCATTACTTC	CASSLADRGSYEHYF
TRBV7-9	many	TRBD1	TRBJ2-6	TGTGCCAGCAGCTTCTGGGACAGGGGCTCTGGGGCCAACGTCCTGACTTTC	CASSFWDRGSGANVLTF
TRBV20-1	.	TRBD2	TRBJ2-1	TGCAGTACCCCCGGAATAGCGGGGGCCTCAAGAAATGAGCAGTTCTTC	CSTPGIAGASRNEQFF
TRBV6-5	many	TRBD1	TRBJ2-1	TGTGCCAGCAGACCCGGACAGGGGCCTTCCTCCTACAATGAGCAGTCCTTC	CASRPGQGPSSYNEQSF
TRBV12-3/TRBV12-4	medium-sized	.	TRBJ1-2	TGTGCCAGCAGTTCCAGGGTAGGTGGCTACACCTTC	CASSSRVGGYTF
TRBV6-1	medium-sized	.	TRBJ1-2	TGTGCCAGCAGTGAACCGGGACGGACTAACTATGGCTACACCTTC	CASSEPGRTNYGYTF
TRBV11-2	many	.	TRBJ2-3	TGTGCCAGCAGCGTCCTCACAGATACGCAGTATTTT	CASSVLTDTQYF
TRBV20-1	.	.	TRBJ2-7	TGCAGTGCTCGAAGACCAACAGGGCTCGAGCAGTACTTC	CSARRPTGLEQYF
TRBV11-3	many	.	TRBJ2-7	TGTGCCAGCAGCGTTGGGTTCTCCTACGAGCAGTACTTC	CASSVGFSYEQYF
TRBV5-1	many	TRBD1	TRBJ1-1	TGCGCCAGCAGCTTCGGGACAGGGAACACTGAAGCTTTCTTT	CASSFGTGNTEAFF
TRBV7-3	many	.	TRBJ2-2	TGTGCCAGCAGCGCCTCCTCGAACACCGGGGAGCTGTTTTTT	CASSASSNTGELFF
TRBV3-1	medium-sized	.	TRBJ1-3	TGTGCCAGCGGGGGCTCTGGAAACACCATATATTTT	CASGGSGNTIYF